The rows below give T cell receptor beta chains drawn from one sample of a study of graft-versus-host responses after intestinal transplantation. Sequencing used immunoSEQ multiplex PCR; TCRdb keeps in-frame clones, though not all of them. The sample records around 110,000 clones, around 94% being singletons. For these TCRs, the target antigens are not known. The sample here was unstimulated CD8+ T cells sorted from spleen or lymph node cells, taken before transplant. Receptor source: a human donor who was the organ donor for an intestinal transplant. Both conserved end residues are part of each CDR3. A D gene is named only where the DNA matches it firmly. A row's size may be missing; if present it is once, few, many or a size class.

d_gene: NA; abundance: NA; v_gene: TRBV27; j_gene: TRBJ2-7; CDR3nt: TGTGCCAGCAGTACAGGGCTGAGCTCCTACGAGCAGTACTTC; CDR3aa: CASSTGLSSYEQYF
d_gene: NA; abundance: NA; v_gene: TRBV13; j_gene: TRBJ2-1; CDR3nt: TGTGCCAGCAGCTACGACCGGAGCTCCTACAATGAGCAGTTCTTC; CDR3aa: CASSYDRSSYNEQFF
d_gene: TRBD2; abundance: few; v_gene: TRBV6-5; j_gene: TRBJ2-1; CDR3nt: TGTGCCAGCAGTTCAGGGACTAGCGGCTACAATGAGCAGTTCTTC; CDR3aa: CASSSGTSGYNEQFF
d_gene: NA; abundance: NA; v_gene: TRBV12-5; j_gene: TRBJ1-3; CDR3nt: TGTGCTAGTGGATCCCTTACAGGGACGACCGCTGGAAACACCATATATTTT; CDR3aa: CASGSLTGTTAGNTIYF
d_gene: NA; abundance: NA; v_gene: TRBV7-9; j_gene: TRBJ2-1; CDR3nt: TGTGCCAGCAGCCCAGCGGACAGCTCCTACAATGAGCAGTTCTTC; CDR3aa: CASSPADSSYNEQFF
d_gene: NA; abundance: NA; v_gene: TRBV29-1; j_gene: TRBJ2-1; CDR3nt: TGCAGCGTTGAATTTCTATATACCTACAATGAGCAGTTCTTC; CDR3aa: CSVEFLYTYNEQFF
d_gene: NA; abundance: NA; v_gene: TRBV4-1; j_gene: TRBJ2-3; CDR3nt: TGCGCCAGCAGCCCCGGCGGACTCACAGATACGCAGTATTTT; CDR3aa: CASSPGGLTDTQYF
d_gene: NA; abundance: NA; v_gene: TRBV7-8; j_gene: TRBJ2-2; CDR3nt: TGTGCCAGCAGCTTAGCACCCTCGGAAGGCCCCACCGGGGAGCTGTTTTTT; CDR3aa: CASSLAPSEGPTGELFF
d_gene: NA; abundance: NA; v_gene: TRBV6-5; j_gene: TRBJ2-2; CDR3nt: TGTGCCAGCAGTTACGGGGGGAATGAGGAGCTGTTTTTT; CDR3aa: CASSYGGNEELFF
d_gene: NA; abundance: NA; v_gene: TRBV4-2; j_gene: TRBJ2-5; CDR3nt: TGTGCCAGCAGCCAAGAGGGGGTCCAAGAGACCCAGTACTTC; CDR3aa: CASSQEGVQETQYF
d_gene: NA; abundance: NA; v_gene: TRBV25-1; j_gene: TRBJ2-2; CDR3nt: TGTGCCAGCAGTGAATCCCCCCTGGGGGCCGGGGAGCTGTTTTTT; CDR3aa: CASSESPLGAGELFF
d_gene: NA; abundance: NA; v_gene: TRBV9; j_gene: TRBJ2-5; CDR3nt: TGTGCCAGCAGCGCGTCCGGGACCACACAAGAGACCCAGTACTTC; CDR3aa: CASSASGTTQETQYF
d_gene: NA; abundance: NA; v_gene: TRBV7-2; j_gene: TRBJ2-4; CDR3nt: TGTGCCAGCAGCTGGGCGGACGGTAAAAACATTCAGTACTTC; CDR3aa: CASSWADGKNIQYF
d_gene: TRBD1; abundance: NA; v_gene: TRBV4-3; j_gene: TRBJ1-5; CDR3nt: TGCGCCAGCAGCCAAGATTCGACAGGGGCCCAGCCCCAGCATTTT; CDR3aa: CASSQDSTGAQPQHF
d_gene: TRBD2; abundance: NA; v_gene: TRBV13; j_gene: TRBJ2-1; CDR3nt: TGTGCCAGCAGCTTCGGCAGCGGGAAGGGGAATGAGCAGTTCTTC; CDR3aa: CASSFGSGKGNEQFF
d_gene: NA; abundance: once; v_gene: TRBV5-1; j_gene: TRBJ1-2; CDR3nt: TGCGCCAGCAGCTTGAATGAGGGTAGAGGCTATGGCTACACCTTC; CDR3aa: CASSLNEGRGYGYTF
d_gene: NA; abundance: NA; v_gene: TRBV4-1; j_gene: TRBJ2-7; CDR3nt: TGCGCCAGCAGCCATGATAGGGGGTCCGAGCAGTACTTC; CDR3aa: CASSHDRGSEQYF
d_gene: NA; abundance: NA; v_gene: TRBV4-2; j_gene: TRBJ1-1; CDR3nt: TGTGCCAGCAGCCAAGATAGAGCCTCCCCGGGGAACACTGAAGCTTTCTTT; CDR3aa: CASSQDRASPGNTEAFF
d_gene: NA; abundance: NA; v_gene: TRBV27; j_gene: TRBJ1-1; CDR3nt: TGTGCCAGCAGTTTAGGCTTGAACACTGAAGCTTTCTTT; CDR3aa: CASSLGLNTEAFF
d_gene: NA; abundance: NA; v_gene: TRBV9; j_gene: TRBJ1-1; CDR3nt: TGTGCCAGCAGCCCGAGTAATGCCAACACTGAAGCTTTCTTT; CDR3aa: CASSPSNANTEAFF
d_gene: NA; abundance: NA; v_gene: TRBV7-2; j_gene: TRBJ2-7; CDR3nt: TGTGCCAGCAGCTTCTACCCCTCCTACGAGCAGTACTTC; CDR3aa: CASSFYPSYEQYF
d_gene: NA; abundance: NA; v_gene: TRBV23-1; j_gene: TRBJ1-2; CDR3nt: TGCGCCAGCAGTCAATATGCCGCCACGACTAACTATGGCTACACCTTC; CDR3aa: CASSQYAATTNYGYTF
d_gene: TRBD1; abundance: NA; v_gene: TRBV30; j_gene: TRBJ2-7; CDR3nt: TGTGCCTGGAGGGGGACAGGTGAATACGAGCAGTACTTC; CDR3aa: CAWRGTGEYEQYF
d_gene: TRBD1; abundance: NA; v_gene: TRBV19; j_gene: TRBJ1-5; CDR3nt: TGTGCCAGTGGGGGACAGGGCAATCAGCCCCAGCATTTT; CDR3aa: CASGGQGNQPQHF
d_gene: TRBD1; abundance: NA; v_gene: TRBV5-1; j_gene: TRBJ1-1; CDR3nt: TGCGCCAGCAGCTTGGGTACAGGGGGAGGCATGAACACTGAAGCTTTCTTT; CDR3aa: CASSLGTGGGMNTEAFF
d_gene: NA; abundance: NA; v_gene: TRBV19; j_gene: TRBJ1-5; CDR3nt: TGTGCCAGTAACAGGCGTCGCAATCAGCCCCAGCATTTT; CDR3aa: CASNRRRNQPQHF
d_gene: TRBD1; abundance: NA; v_gene: TRBV9; j_gene: TRBJ2-7; CDR3nt: TGTGCCAGCAGCACATCCGGGACAGGACGCGAGCAGTACTTC; CDR3aa: CASSTSGTGREQYF
d_gene: NA; abundance: NA; v_gene: TRBV7-8; j_gene: TRBJ2-1; CDR3nt: TGTGCCAGCAGCTTAGACGGGAGCTCCTACAATGAGCAGTTCTTC; CDR3aa: CASSLDGSSYNEQFF
d_gene: TRBD1; abundance: NA; v_gene: TRBV7-9; j_gene: TRBJ2-2; CDR3nt: TGTGCCAGCAGCCCCCAGGGGGTGGTGAGCACCGGGGAGCTGTTTTTT; CDR3aa: CASSPQGVVSTGELFF
d_gene: NA; abundance: NA; v_gene: TRBV13; j_gene: TRBJ2-3; CDR3nt: TGTGCCAGCAGCTTAGGGACTGTAACGCAGTATTTT; CDR3aa: CASSLGTVTQYF
d_gene: NA; abundance: NA; v_gene: TRBV7-2; j_gene: TRBJ2-7; CDR3nt: TGTGCCAGCAGCCTACTGGCTAGCGTCGCTTACGAGCAGTACTTC; CDR3aa: CASSLLASVAYEQYF
d_gene: NA; abundance: NA; v_gene: TRBV7-9; j_gene: TRBJ2-7; CDR3nt: TGTGCCAGCAGCACTTTTACAAGGGCCCCTTTCTACGAGCAGTACTTC; CDR3aa: CASSTFTRAPFYEQYF
d_gene: NA; abundance: NA; v_gene: TRBV5-6; j_gene: TRBJ1-2; CDR3nt: TGTGCCAGCAGCTTGTATCCCGCTGCCTATGGCTACACCTTC; CDR3aa: CASSLYPAAYGYTF
d_gene: TRBD1; abundance: NA; v_gene: TRBV7-8; j_gene: TRBJ2-5; CDR3nt: TGTGCCAGCACCGGGGCGGTCGGCAGGGGGAACCAAGAGACCCAGTACTTC; CDR3aa: CASTGAVGRGNQETQYF
d_gene: NA; abundance: NA; v_gene: TRBV6-1; j_gene: TRBJ2-7; CDR3nt: TGTGCCAGCAGAAGCTCCTACGAGCAGTACTTC; CDR3aa: CASRSSYEQYF
d_gene: TRBD2; abundance: NA; v_gene: TRBV10-3; j_gene: TRBJ2-1; CDR3nt: TGTGCCATCAGCTCCCCTAGCGGGCTTTACAATGAGCAGTTCTTC; CDR3aa: CAISSPSGLYNEQFF
d_gene: NA; abundance: NA; v_gene: TRBV5-1; j_gene: TRBJ2-1; CDR3nt: TGCGCCAGCAGCTTGGCTTTAGGGAGGTCCAGGAATGAGCAGTTCTTC; CDR3aa: CASSLALGRSRNEQFF
d_gene: NA; abundance: NA; v_gene: TRBV11-2; j_gene: TRBJ1-1; CDR3nt: TGTGCCAGCAGCCCCTGGGACTCTGAAGCTTTCTTT; CDR3aa: CASSPWDSEAFF